The 32 T cell receptor beta chains below were found in one sample sequenced in a study of blood T cell repertoires in COVID-19. The method was immunoSEQ multiplex PCR; TCRdb's version includes in-frame clones alone and lacks a portion of them. The table lists roughly 110,000 clones, about 82% of them singletons, with 6.2% in the top ten. The sample comprised peripheral blood. The receptors were sampled from a man older than 75 with COVID-19, enrolled during active disease.

This clone was seen only once. V is TRBV7-8 and J is TRBJ2-3; 7 bases match TRBD1. The CDR3 runs to 15 residues. The germline gives CDR1 SGHVS, CDR2 FQNEAQ. Trimming took 1 base from V and 0 from J; bases not matched to a gene: 1. The CDR3 sequence is CASSLGGQSTDTQYF. The CDR3 nucleotides read TGTGCCAGCAGCTTAGGGGGACAGAGCACAGATACGCAGTATTTT.

This clone has just one count. The chain has TRBV4-2 and TRBJ2-1; TRBD2 might be the D (6 bases). The CDR3 totals 14 residues. In germline, CDR1 is LGHNA, CDR2 YNFKEQ. Between the trimmed V and J ends, which lost 0 bases and 8 bases, there was a span of 11 bases. CDR3 coding DNA: TGTGCCAGCAGCCAAGAATCTCGGGAGTATGAGCAGTTCTTC. Protein: CASSQESREYEQFF.

This clone showed up just once. The chain links TRBV9 to TRBJ2-5; 7 bases align to TRBD2. Germline assignment: CDR1 SGDLS and CDR2 YYNGEE. This CDR3 region has 15 residues. V dropped 2 bases and J dropped 5; count of bases not matched to a gene: 9. CDR3 loop: CASSVGRERVETQYF. CDR3 in DNA: TGTGCCAGCAGCGTCGGGCGGGAGAGGGTCGAGACCCAGTACTTC. The full variable domain, rest sourced from reference TRBV9 and TRBJ2-5, is DSGVTQTPKHLITATGQRVTLRCSPRSGDLSVYWYQQSLDQGLQFLIQYYNGEERAKGNILERFSAQQFPDLHSELNLSSLELGDSALYFCASSVGRERVETQYFGPGTRLLVL.

The chain combines TRBV7-9 with TRBJ2-3; 8 bases are a match to TRBD2. J was trimmed by 5 bases and V by 0 bases; bases with no gene match: 16. Germline CDR1 is SEHNR and CDR2 is FQNEAQ (reference sequence). This CDR3 has 19 amino acids. The CDR3 reads CASSLAFTGAGVQRDTQYF. CDR3 nucleotide sequence: TGTGCCAGCAGCTTAGCTTTTACTGGAGCGGGAGTACAGAGAGATACGCAGTATTTT.

The V call is TRBV7-9, the J call TRBJ2-7; 8 bases match TRBD1. Per the germline V gene, CDR1 is SEHNR and CDR2 is FQNEAQ (reference sequence). The CDR3 runs to 14 residues. Trimming at V came to 1 base and at J to 4 bases, leaving 3 bases not matched to a gene. The CDR3: CASSLEDRAYEQYF. DNA for the CDR3: TGTGCCAGCAGCTTAGAGGACAGGGCTTACGAGCAGTACTTC. Complete variable domain (other parts from reference TRBV7-9 and TRBJ2-7): DTGVSQNPRHKITKRGQNVTFRCDPISEHNRLYWYRQTLGQGPEFLTYFQNEAQLEKSRLLSDRFSAERPKGSFSTLEIQRTEQGDSAMYLCASSLEDRAYEQYFGPGTRLTVT.

The J gene is TRBJ1-4, the V gene TRBV15; D unclear. CDR3 size: 15 residues. Trimming cost V 1 base and J 1 base, with 7 bases left between them. From germline, CDR1 is LNHNV and CDR2 YYDKDF (reference sequence). For the CDR3, the DNA is TGTGCCACCAGCAGAGGCGGGTTAACTAATGAAAAACTGTTTTTT. Protein product: CATSRGGLTNEKLFF. Using reference TRBV15 and TRBJ1-4 for the parts outside the CDR3, the full variable domain is DAMVIQNPRYQVTQFGKPVTLSCSQTLNHNVMYWYQQKSSQAPKLLFHYYDKDFNNEADTPDNFQSRRPNTSFCFLDIRSPGLGDTAMYLCATSRGGLTNEKLFFGSGTQLSVL.

This clone was seen only once. V usage is TRBV3-1 (or the pseudogene TRBV3-2) and J usage is TRBJ2-3; TRBD1 aligns across 7 bases. This CDR3 region has 18 residues. CDR1 is LGHDT, CDR2 YNNKEL, per germline (reference sequence). V lost 3 bases, J lost 3 bases, and 15 bases stayed unmatched. The CDR3 is CASSQVAGDRAATDTQYF. The DNA of the CDR3 is TGTGCCAGCAGCCAGGTGGCCGGCGACAGGGCTGCAACAGATACGCAGTATTTT.

The chain carries TRBV19 and TRBJ1-4; 7 bases agree with TRBD1. Germline V gene lookup returns CDR1 LNHDA and CDR2 SQIVND (reference sequence). The CDR3 runs 17 residues. Trimming removed 0 bases from V and 4 bases from J; junction bases left unmatched: 8. This CDR3 is CASSIDSSGTVNEKLFF. CDR3 bases: TGTGCCAGTAGTATAGATTCCTCCGGGACAGTTAATGAAAAACTGTTTTTT. Full variable domain (rest looked up from reference TRBV19 and TRBJ1-4): DGGITQSPKYLFRKEGQNVTLSCEQNLNHDAMYWYRQDPGQGLRLIYYSQIVNDFQKGDIAEGYSVSREKKESFPLTVTSAQKNPTAFYLCASSIDSSGTVNEKLFFGSGTQLSVL.

This sequence joins TRBV27 and TRBJ1-6; the D gene is possibly TRBD1 (6 bases). The germline gives CDR1 MNHEY, CDR2 SMNVEV (reference sequence). V lost 3 bases and J lost 8, with 11 bases in between. The CDR3 consists of 14 residues. The chain's CDR3 is CASSLASGDSPLHF. The CDR3 DNA reads as TGTGCCAGCAGTTTGGCGTCAGGGGATTCACCCCTCCACTTT.

This chain uses TRBV15 with TRBJ1-1; D gene uncertain. This CDR3 comprises 13 residues. The germline V gene encodes CDR1 LNHNV and CDR2 YYDKDF (reference sequence). Deletions cut 4 bases from V and 2 bases from J, with 8 bases between. The chain's CDR3 is CATSNQRNTEAFF. In DNA, the CDR3 is TGTGCCACCAGCAATCAGCGTAACACTGAAGCTTTCTTT.

J is TRBJ2-7 and V is TRBV11-2; 9 nucleotides align to TRBD2. The CDR3 length is 16 residues. From germline, CDR1 is SGHAT and CDR2 FQNNGV. J was trimmed by 2 bases and V by 5 bases; bases with no gene match: 10. The CDR3 DNA is TGTGCCAGCAGCCCCCCGGAGGTAGCGGGAGCCTACGAGCAGTACTTC. Translated: CASSPPEVAGAYEQYF.

The chain uses TRBV7-9 and TRBJ2-2; 8 bases are a match to TRBD1. V lost 3 bases to trimming and J lost 3 bases; unmatched junction nucleotides: 6. The CDR3 consists of 16 residues. Germline loops: CDR1 SEHNR, CDR2 FQNEAQ (reference sequence). The DNA for the CDR3 is TGTGCCAGCAGCTTGACAGGGGAAATGGACACCGGGGAGCTGTTTTTT. This sequence encodes CASSLTGEMDTGELFF.

The chain couples TRBV27 to TRBJ2-7, with 11 nucleotides matching TRBD1. The V gene's germline CDR1 is MNHEY and CDR2 SMNVEV (reference sequence). V was pared by 5 bases and J by 2 bases, with 11 bases of the junction left unmatched. The length of the CDR3 is 17 residues. This chain's CDR3 is CASSPGTGGYAAYEQYF. The DNA of the CDR3 is TGTGCCAGCAGTCCGGGGACAGGGGGATACGCCGCCTACGAGCAGTACTTC.

J is TRBJ2-3 and V is TRBV18; TRBD2 matches 11 bases. With V trimmed by 6 bases and J by 6 bases, 2 bases remained unmatched. The CDR3 totals 13 residues. CDR1 is KGHSH and CDR2 is LQKENI in the germline V gene. The CDR3 nucleotides are TGTGCCAGCTCCCGGACTAGCGGGGATACGCAGTATTTT. Translating gives CASSRTSGDTQYF.

This chain joins TRBV10-3 and TRBJ2-1, with TRBD2 matching 9 bases. Per germline, CDR1 ENHRY and CDR2 SYGVKD. CDR3 length: 14 residues. With V trimmed by 10 bases and J by 1 base, 5 bases remained unmatched. As DNA, the CDR3 is TGTGCCACACTTAGCGGGAGTTCCTACAATGAGCAGTTCTTC. Protein: CATLSGSSYNEQFF.

For the CDR3, the DNA is TGTGCCAGCAGTTTTCCTAGGACAAGCCCAAAACTGTTTTTT. It specifies CASSFPRTSPKLFF. This rearrangement joins TRBV28 to TRBJ1-4; TRBD1 might be the D (5 bases). This CDR3 comprises 14 residues. V lost 3 bases, J lost 10 bases, and 15 bases lay in between. From germline, CDR1 is MDHEN and CDR2 SYDVKM.

The chain carries TRBV5-1 and TRBJ1-1, with D possibly TRBD1 on 6 matching bases. Germline V gene lookup returns CDR1 SGHRS and CDR2 YFSETQ. This CDR3 has 15 amino acids. V lost 1 base, J lost 4 bases, and 14 bases lay in between. This CDR3 is CASSLSGGSGTEAFF. CDR3 DNA sequence: TGCGCCAGCAGCTTGAGCGGGGGCTCGGGCACTGAAGCTTTCTTT.

The chain combines TRBV9 with TRBJ2-1; 8 positions agree with TRBD1. CDR3 length equals 13 residues. Trimming cost V 4 bases and J 6 bases; bases outside gene matches: 3. Germline V gene data show CDR1 as SGDLS and CDR2 as YYNGEE. DNA of the CDR3: TGTGCCAGCAGCTCAGACAGGGGCAATGAGCAGTTCTTC. Protein: CASSSDRGNEQFF.

The chain carries TRBV24-1 and TRBJ2-5; D not certain. Germline values: CDR1 KGHDR, CDR2 SFDVKD. V lost 5 bases, J lost 5 bases, and 5 bases lay in between. The CDR3 spans 11 residues. The CDR3 coding sequence is TGTGCCACCAGTGTGGGCGAGACCCAGTACTTC. This gives the protein CATSVGETQYF.

V usage is TRBV7-3 and J usage is TRBJ2-7; 8 bases agree with TRBD2. The CDR3 loop spans 13 amino acids. CDR1 and CDR2 from the germline V gene are SGHTA and FQGTGA. V lost 3 bases, J lost 5 bases, and 3 bases stayed unmatched. This CDR3 is CASSFSGTHEQYF. The CDR3 DNA reads as TGTGCCAGCAGCTTTAGCGGGACCCACGAGCAGTACTTC.

The sample holds a few counts of this clone. CDR3 coding DNA: TGTGCCAGCAGTGAATATGGGAGTTCCCACGAGCAGTACTTC. Amino acid sequence: CASSEYGSSHEQYF. This sequence joins TRBV25-1 and TRBJ2-7; perhaps TRBD2 as D (5 bases). CDR3 length: 14 amino acids. V gave up 0 bases and J gave up 5 bases, with 11 bases separating them. Germline lookup yields CDR1 MGHDK and CDR2 SYGVNS.

The rearrangement joins TRBV6-5 to TRBJ1-5; 9 positions match TRBD1. V dropped 6 bases and J dropped 5; count of bases not matched to a gene: 8. Germline CDR1 is MNHEY and CDR2 is SVGAGI. The CDR3 contains 15 residues. CDR3 loop: CASRLGTGTDQPQHF. CDR3 nucleotides: TGTGCCAGCAGACTAGGGACAGGGACGGATCAGCCCCAGCATTTT.

The rearrangement links TRBV6-5 to TRBJ2-4; 7 nucleotides align to TRBD2. Germline V gene sequence: CDR1 MNHEY, CDR2 SVGAGI. The CDR3 is 15 residues long. V shed 4 bases and J 2 bases; nucleotides not matched to a gene: 5. CDR3: CASSSPAGTKNIQYF. In nucleotides, the CDR3 is TGTGCCAGCAGTTCCCCAGCGGGGACCAAAAACATTCAGTACTTC.

The chain joins TRBV9 to TRBJ2-1; TRBD1 agrees at 8 bases. Germline V gene data show CDR1 as SGDLS and CDR2 as YYNGEE. The CDR3 has 13 residues. Unmatched junction bases numbered 6, after V lost 7 bases and J lost 6 bases. CDR3 DNA: TGTGCCAGCGGACAGGGAACCCTCAATGAGCAGTTCTTC. Residues: CASGQGTLNEQFF.

CDR3 bases: TGCAGCGTTGAAGGGGCGGGAGATTGGAACGAGCAGTACTTC. It encodes CSVEGAGDWNEQYF. The chain uses TRBV29-1 and TRBJ2-7; 7 nucleotides match TRBD2. The V segment lost 1 base and the J segment 5 bases; nucleotides outside the gene matches: 8. Germline-derived CDR1 and CDR2 are SQVTM and ANQGSEA. The CDR3 extends over 14 amino acids.

The gene calls are TRBV15 and TRBJ2-5; perhaps TRBD1 as D (6 bases). The CDR3 runs to 15 residues. Germline CDR1 LNHNV, CDR2 YYDKDF (reference sequence). V gave up 2 bases and J gave up 4 bases, with 14 bases separating them. The CDR3, as DNA: TGTGCCACCAGCAGAAGAGGGGGTACTGGAGAGACCCAGTACTTC. The encoded protein is CATSRRGGTGETQYF.

The chain has TRBV11-3 and TRBJ1-1; TRBD1 agrees at 8 bases. This CDR3 is built from 14 residues. The germline CDR1 and CDR2 sequences are SGHNT and YENEEA. The V gene end was trimmed by 5 bases and the J gene end by 1 base; junction bases not matched to a gene: 3. The DNA for the CDR3 is TGTGCCAGCAGCCCGGGGACAGGGAACACTGAAGCTTTCTTT. Its protein is CASSPGTGNTEAFF. Filled out from reference TRBV11-3 and TRBJ1-1, the complete variable domain reads EAGVVQSPRYKIIEKKQPVAFWCNPISGHNTLYWYLQNLGQGPELLIRYENEEAVDDSQLPKDRFSAERLKGVDSTLKIQPAELGDSAVYLCASSPGTGNTEAFFGQGTRLTVV.

This clone came up once. The chain links TRBV11-3 to TRBJ2-1; D gene unclear. The germline gives CDR1 SGHNT, CDR2 YENEEA. With 0 bases removed from V and 0 bases from J, the gap between germline ends came to 12 bases. The CDR3 has 17 amino acids. The CDR3 reads CASSLDKRLSSYNEQFF. The CDR3 nucleotides read TGTGCCAGCAGCTTAGACAAGCGTCTCAGCTCCTACAATGAGCAGTTCTTC.

This chain connects TRBV12-3 or TRBV12-4 to TRBJ1-1; D is perhaps TRBD1 (6 bases). The CDR3 contains 13 residues. The V end lost 6 bases, the J end lost 6 bases, and 14 bases lay between the germline ends. The CDR3 DNA sequence: TGTGCCAGCAGCCCCCAGACAGGAGCTGAAGCTTTCTTT. This encodes CASSPQTGAEAFF.

The chain joins TRBV21-1 to TRBJ1-1; TRBD1, as called in the table, went unchecked against the DNA. TRBV21-1 corresponds to a pseudogene. The CDR3 extends over 16 amino acids. CDR3 DNA sequence: TGTGCCAGCAGCAAAGATCACAGGGTAAGGGGCACTGAAGCTTTCTTT. This sequence encodes CASSKDHRVRGTEAFF.

This chain connects TRBV20-1 to TRBJ2-3; 8 nucleotides match TRBD2. The CDR3 length is 14 residues. CDR1 and CDR2 from the germline V gene are DFQATT and SNEGSKA (reference sequence). J was trimmed by 0 bases and V by 3 bases; bases with no gene match: 2. The CDR3 reads CSASLAGSTDTQYF. The CDR3, as DNA: TGCAGTGCTAGTCTAGCGGGTAGCACAGATACGCAGTATTTT.

CDR3 DNA: TGTGCCAGCAGCTCTTACGGACTGATAGGCACAGATACGCAGTATTTT. Protein: CASSSYGLIGTDTQYF. This chain connects TRBV5-8 to TRBJ2-3, with a possible D match to TRBD2 (5 bases). The CDR3 is 16 amino acids. Trimming cost V 3 bases and J 1 base, with 15 bases left between them. Germline V gene lookup returns CDR1 SGHTS and CDR2 YDEGEE.